The T cell receptor (beta chain) under discussion was sequenced for a study of patients and donors after allogeneic stem cell transplantation. This clonotype was seen a handful of times. Germline V CDR1 and CDR2: LGHNA, YSLEER. This CDR3 is built from 15 residues. V was pared by 2 bases and J by 0 bases, with 10 bases between. TCRdb fed the RT-PCR reads into MiXCR, producing one record per CDR3 protein. This table holds 85,000 to 90,000 distinct CDR3 sequences, around 48% found once. The chain uses TRBV4-3 and TRBJ1-1; D unclear. The sequenced sample was blood, either unsorted or a sorted T cell fraction (not recorded which). The source of this sequence is a human donor who was either an allogeneic HSCT recipient or a stem cell or donor lymphocyte infusion donor (not recorded which). It is not recorded whose cells these are; they may come from a transplant donor. This CDR3 is CASSQWPEMNTEAFF. CDR3 DNA: TGCGCCAGCAGCCAATGGCCAGAAATGAACACTGAAGCTTTCTTT.